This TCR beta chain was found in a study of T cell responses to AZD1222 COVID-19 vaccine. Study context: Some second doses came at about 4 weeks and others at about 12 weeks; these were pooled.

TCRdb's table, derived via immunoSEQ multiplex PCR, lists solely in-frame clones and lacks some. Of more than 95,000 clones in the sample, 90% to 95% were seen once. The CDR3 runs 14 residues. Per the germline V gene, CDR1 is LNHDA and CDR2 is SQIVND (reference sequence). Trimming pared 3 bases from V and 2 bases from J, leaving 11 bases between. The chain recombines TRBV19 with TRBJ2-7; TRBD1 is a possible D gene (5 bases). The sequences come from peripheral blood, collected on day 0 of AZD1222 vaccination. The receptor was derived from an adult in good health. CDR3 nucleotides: TGTGCCAGTAGTATTGGGGCGCTAACCTACGAGCAGTACTTC. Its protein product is CASSIGALTYEQYF.